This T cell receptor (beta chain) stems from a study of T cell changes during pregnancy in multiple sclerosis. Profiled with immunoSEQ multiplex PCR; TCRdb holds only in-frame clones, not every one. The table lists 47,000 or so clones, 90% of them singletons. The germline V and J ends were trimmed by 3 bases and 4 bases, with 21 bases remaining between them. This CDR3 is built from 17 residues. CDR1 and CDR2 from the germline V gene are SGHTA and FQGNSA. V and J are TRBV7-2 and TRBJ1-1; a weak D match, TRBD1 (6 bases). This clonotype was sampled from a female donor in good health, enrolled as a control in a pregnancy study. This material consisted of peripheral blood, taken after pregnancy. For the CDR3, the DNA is TGTGCCAGCAGCTTGGGACCATGGGGACCACAGGGCACTGAAGCTTTCTTT. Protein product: CASSLGPWGPQGTEAFF.